This TCR beta chain appears in the sequencing data of a study of T-cell memory formation after mild COVID-19. Study at large: Largely donor-specific sequence clusters came from a couple of donors. Study-wide findings and caveats: Nothing showed for sure that second-wave clones peaking on day 37 were SARS-CoV-2 specific.

It was 5'RACE with constant-segment primers that produced the TCR alpha and TCR beta cDNA libraries, which carried sample barcodes and UMIs. TCRdb analysed the 5' RACE reads with MiXCR anew, one entry per CDR3 protein. The data contain about 210,000 distinct CDR3 sequences, under 30% of them singletons. This clonotype has only a few counts. Antigen specificity is unknown. CDR1 and CDR2 (germline): MNHEY, SVGEGT. Trimming pared 5 bases from V and 4 bases from J, leaving 14 bases between. The CDR3 extends over 14 amino acids. Sequenced sample: PBMCs or a T cell subset sorted from them (not recorded which). The sequence was obtained from an adult woman who had mild COVID-19 (a few samples of this study predate the infection). Cell type and time point are not known. This sequence joins TRBV6-2 or TRBV6-3 and TRBJ2-5; possibly TRBD2 for D (6 bases). The CDR3 region is CASSIGGARETQYF. The CDR3 DNA sequence: TGTGCCAGCAGTATCGGAGGGGCGCGAGAGACCCAGTACTTC.